Sequencing of this T cell receptor beta chain was carried out in a study of PD-1 blockade in classical Hodgkin lymphoma. All patients experienced relapse after autologous stem cell transplantation, and brentuximab vedotin exposure was variable. This clone was counted a few times. Its target is unknown. V lost 2 bases to trimming and J lost 2 bases, with 10 bases between them. The CDR3 covers 15 residues. CDR1 MNHEY and CDR2 SMNVEV come from the germline V gene (reference sequence). Profiling relied on immunoSEQ multiplex PCR, and the TCRdb table lists in-frame clones only, not all of them. The table has approximately 100,000 clones, approximately 90% seen once. Findings and limits, study-wide: TCR diversity at baseline was reported to be reduced in newly diagnosed patients relative to healthy donors. Differences between repertoires have undefined causes, possibly disease activity or prior therapy. Complete responders possessed baseline diversity comparable to newly diagnosed patients. CD4+ TCR diversity rose significantly by C4D1, and CD8+ TCR diversity did not.

The J gene is TRBJ1-5, the V gene TRBV27, with D possibly matching TRBD1 (5 bases). This TCR was sampled from a human donor with classical Hodgkin lymphoma. The sample was peripheral blood mononuclear cells (PBMCs), taken before the second cycle of nivolumab. CDR3 region: CASSLSMGGNQPQHF. In DNA, the CDR3 is TGTGCCAGCAGTTTAAGCATGGGGGGCAATCAGCCCCAGCATTTT.